In its sample, the clone carrying this T cell receptor (beta chain) was seen a few times. These data come from a study of blood T cell repertoires in COVID-19. Libraries were prepared by immunoSEQ multiplex PCR; TCRdb keeps only in-frame clonotypes and omits some of them. The data contain approximately 320,000 clones, around 85% of them singletons. This CDR3 region has 17 residues. CDR1 is SGHNT and CDR2 is YYREEE in the germline V gene (reference sequence). The ends lost 2 bases at V and 7 bases at J; junction bases unmatched: 9. This TCR came from a human donor in a cohort sampled during active COVID-19. V and J are TRBV5-4 and TRBJ1-6, with TRBD1 matching 10 bases. The sample consisted of peripheral blood. The CDR3 DNA is TGTGCCAGCAGCTTTGGGGGGGGACAGGGGAGGAATTCACCCCTCCACTTT. Its protein product is CASSFGGGQGRNSPLHF.